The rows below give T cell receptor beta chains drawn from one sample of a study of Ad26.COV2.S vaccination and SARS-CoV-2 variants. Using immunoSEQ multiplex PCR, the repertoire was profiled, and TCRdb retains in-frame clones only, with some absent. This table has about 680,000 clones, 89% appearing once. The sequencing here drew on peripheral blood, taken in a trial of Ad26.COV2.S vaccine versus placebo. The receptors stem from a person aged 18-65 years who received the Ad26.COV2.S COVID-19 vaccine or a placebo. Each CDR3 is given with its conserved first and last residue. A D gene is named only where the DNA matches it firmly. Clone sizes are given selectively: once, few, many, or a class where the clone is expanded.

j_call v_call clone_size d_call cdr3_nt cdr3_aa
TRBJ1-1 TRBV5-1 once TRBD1 TGCGCCAGCAGTTATACAGGGGCCCCTGAAGCTTTCTTT CASSYTGAPEAFF
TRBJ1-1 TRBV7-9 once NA TGTGCCAGCAGCCTAACGAACGGGGGGGTAGCGGACACTGAAGCTTTCTTT CASSLTNGGVADTEAFF
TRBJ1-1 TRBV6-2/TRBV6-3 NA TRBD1 TGTGCCAGCAGTTACCTCACAGGGGCTGAAGCTTTCTTT CASSYLTGAEAFF
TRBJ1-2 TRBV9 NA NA TGTGCCAGCAGCGTAGGGCCGGGGGACTATGGCTACACCTTC CASSVGPGDYGYTF
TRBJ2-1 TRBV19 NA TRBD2 TGTGCCAGTAGTCTAAACTCCGGGACTAGCGGGGGTACGGAGCAGTTCTTC CASSLNSGTSGGTEQFF
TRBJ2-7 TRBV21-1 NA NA TGTGCCAGCAGCAATTCCGGGACAGGGGCCCACGAGCAGTACTTC CASSNSGTGAHEQYF
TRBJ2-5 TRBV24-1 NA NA TGTGCCACCAGTGAGGATGAGTTGGGGACCCAGTACTTC CATSEDELGTQYF
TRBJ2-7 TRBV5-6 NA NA TGTGCCAGCAGCTTTCTGACACGAACCTACGAGCAGTACTTC CASSFLTRTYEQYF
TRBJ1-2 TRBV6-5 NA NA TGTGCCAGCAGGGAGGTGGGGCAAAGCTATGGCTACACCTTC CASREVGQSYGYTF
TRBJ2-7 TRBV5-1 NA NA TGCGCCAGCAGCTTTGGACCCCAGACCTACGAGCAGTACTTC CASSFGPQTYEQYF
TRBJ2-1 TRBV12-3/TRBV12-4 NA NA TGTGCCAGCAGTACGGGAGAGAATCATGAGCAGTTCTTC CASSTGENHEQFF
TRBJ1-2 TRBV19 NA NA TGTGCCACCAGGGAGCTTGGCTACACCTTC CATRELGYTF
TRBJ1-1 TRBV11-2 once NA TGTGCCAGCAGCTTAGATCGCGGGTCCGGAGCTTTCTTT CASSLDRGSGAFF
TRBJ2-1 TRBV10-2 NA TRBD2 TGCGCCAGCAGGGAGACTAGCGGTTTTTTCTATGAGCAGTTCTTC CASRETSGFFYEQFF
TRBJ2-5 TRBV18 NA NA TGTGCCAGCTCACCGTCCCTGTACCAAGAGACCCAGTACTTC CASSPSLYQETQYF